This TCR beta chain was captured by sequencing in a study of cytomegalovirus exposure and HLA in healthy donors. Study results and caveats: The authors considered a cluster of highly shared sequence variants likely to be a sequencing artifact.

This CDR3 has 15 amino acids. V was clipped by 2 bases and J by 0 bases, with 11 bases between them. Germline V lookup: CDR1 SGHDT, CDR2 YYEEEE. PCR used 60 Vbeta primers and 13 Jbeta primers. Assay: immunoSEQ multiplex PCR; the TCRdb copy retains only in-frame clones and omits some. The data show under 200,000 clones, roughly 84% seen once. Worth noting for this clone: Its antigen is not identified.

The chain joins TRBV5-6 to TRBJ2-5, with unresolved D. The sample comprised PBMCs. The sequence derives from a male donor in good health and CMV-seronegative. CDR3 in amino acids: CASSLGARYQETQYF. The CDR3 coding sequence is TGTGCCAGCAGCTTAGGAGCTAGGTACCAAGAGACCCAGTACTTC.